The source of this TCR beta chain is a study of tumor-infiltrating lymphocytes in primary liver carcinoma (TCRdb year 2017). Background on the whole study: Surgical resection was performed in China between 2015 and 2016 on about 5 patients with histopathologically diagnosed primary liver carcinoma. Samples yielded roughly 3.65 to 7.5 million productive TCRbeta reads; read depth did not differ significantly between tissue types. Across five regions of each liver tumor, along with adjacent normal tissue and blood, the study brought together TCRbeta repertoire sequencing, expression microarrays and whole-exome sequencing. Hepatocellular carcinoma (four) or combined HCC and intrahepatic cholangiocarcinoma (one) was present in the five patients, who were three men and two women aged 30 to 69 years. The tumors of the five patients were staged as T1-T3 N0M0, with maximum diameters ranging from roughly 4.2 to 10 cm. A total of approximately 35 specimens from 5 patients underwent TCRbeta repertoire sequencing, comprising some 25 tumor regions, 5 adjacent noncancerous liver tissues and 5 peripheral blood samples. High reproducibility was observed for the technical replicate repertoires, with mean shared-clone rates roughly 0.89 and correlation coefficients above 0.95.

Many counts were recorded for this clonotype. Its antigen is currently not known. No much larger clone exists at a distance of one base, and base qualities are not known. The CDR3 runs 13 amino acids, cysteine and phenylalanine included. Of the read, only the CDR3 DNA is kept; its 39 bases are in frame from base 1. V trim: 3 bases; J trim: 14 bases; unmatched bases: 8. Blood RNA was extracted from unsorted whole blood using TRIzol reagent, and germline DNA was obtained with the DNeasy Blood & Tissue kit. Chronic HBV infection was present in the patients, and the patients were treatment-naive at sampling. Before surgery, about 4 milliliters of peripheral blood were drawn into K2EDTA tubes. Overall results and qualifications from the work: The study included only a few patients, and the authors note findings should be validated in a larger study. Compared with blood, tumors had a significantly larger share of the repertoire taken up by the top 250 clones (p = 0.039). Because the samples were bulk and unsorted, CD4+ and CD8+ T cell repertoires could not be compared. Because sequencing covered only the TCR beta chain and unpaired alpha chains were not captured, true repertoire diversity is likely underestimated. Repertoire overlap was higher between tumor regions (mean about 35%) than tumor-adjacent (approximately 17%) or tumor-blood (approximately 15%) pairs, consistent with antigen-driven expansion.

TCRbeta-specific cDNA was reverse-transcribed from about 500 ng total RNA using a constant-region primer and ProtoScript II reverse transcriptase. The TCRbeta libraries were prepared through three rounds of nested multiplex PCR following a slightly modified ARM-PCR procedure. The first two PCR rounds used multiplex TRBV1-TRBV30 forward primers with a Cbeta reverse primer, each for roughly 10 cycles. Sample barcodes and Illumina adapters were attached in a final 25-cycle PCR using Deep VentR polymerase. Before sequencing, amplicons of 200-500 bp were gel-purified using a QIAquick gel extraction kit. TCRbeta amplicons were sequenced on an Illumina HiSeq 2500 with 250-bp paired-end reads. On the study's bioinformatics: Reads were quality-trimmed with Trimmomatic v0.33, and paired reads were merged with FLASH v1.2.11 to recover full CDR3 sequences. V, D and J germline segments were assigned to the rearranged TCRbeta sequences using MiGEC v1.2.1b. Clonotype statistics and Shannon-Wiener diversity indices were computed with VDJtools v1.0.0. To cut down on sampling bias, every analysis after diversity analysis relied on just the 250 most abundant clonotypes from each sample. TCRdb passed the public sequencing reads through fastp at Q25 and MiXCR, retaining productive beta sequences. Identical CDR3 protein sequences are pooled into one entry, listed with their most common genes and DNA. The V and J calls were not made by the authors but by TCRdb's processing. The sample table records 310,000 or so distinct CDR3 sequences; around three fifths of these occur just once. Together, the top ten hold about 15% of the sample.

The rearrangement joined TRBV12-3 or TRBV12-4 to TRBJ2-1; TRBD2 fits 9 bases in the junction. This TCR derives from a woman aged 25 to 45 with primary liver carcinoma and hepatitis B virus infection. The sequenced sample was peripheral blood. The CDR3 in this case is CASSFSGTSFEFF. The bases are TGTGCCAGCAGTTTCTCCGGGACTAGCTTTGAGTTCTTC.